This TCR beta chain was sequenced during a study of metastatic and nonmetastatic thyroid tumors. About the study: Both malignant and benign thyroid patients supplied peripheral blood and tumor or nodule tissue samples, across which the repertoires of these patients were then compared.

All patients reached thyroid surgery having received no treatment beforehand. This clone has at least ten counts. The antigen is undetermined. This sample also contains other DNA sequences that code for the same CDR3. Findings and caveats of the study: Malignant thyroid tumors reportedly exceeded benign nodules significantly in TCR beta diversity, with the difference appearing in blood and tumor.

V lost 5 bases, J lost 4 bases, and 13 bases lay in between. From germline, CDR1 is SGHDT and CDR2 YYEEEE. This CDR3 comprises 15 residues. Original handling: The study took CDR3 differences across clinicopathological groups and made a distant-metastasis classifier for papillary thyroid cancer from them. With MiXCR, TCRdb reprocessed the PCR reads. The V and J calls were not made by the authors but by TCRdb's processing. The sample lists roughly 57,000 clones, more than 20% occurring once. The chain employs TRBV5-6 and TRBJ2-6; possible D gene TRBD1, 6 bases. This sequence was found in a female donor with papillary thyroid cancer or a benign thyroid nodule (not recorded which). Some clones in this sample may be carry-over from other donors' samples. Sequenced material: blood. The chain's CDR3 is CASSMTGSGANVLTF. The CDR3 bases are TGTGCCAGCAGTATGACAGGTTCCGGGGCCAACGTCCTGACTTTC.